A selection of T cell receptor beta chains follows, all from one sample in a study of blood T cell repertoires in COVID-19. TCRdb's copy holds only in-frame clones and misses some; the assay was immunoSEQ multiplex PCR. The data contain about 160,000 clones, less than 85% of them singletons. Sequencing was carried out using PBMCs or T cells enriched from blood (not recorded which). Receptors originate from a man between 60 and 75 years old who had recovered from COVID-19. The CDR3 runs from the conserved cysteine through the conserved F or W. The order of the fields is D gene, J gene, clone size, V gene, CDR3 DNA, CDR3 protein. A D gene is named only where the DNA matches it firmly. Size is omitted from some rows. Given values are once, few, many or a class for expanded clones.

>NA|TRBJ1-4|once|TRBV11-2
TGTGCCAGCAGCTTCACAGGCGCAACTAATGAAAAACTGTTTTTT
CASSFTGATNEKLFF
>TRBD2|TRBJ2-2|few|TRBV28
TGTGCCAGCAGTTTAGCGGGGGTGAGCGCGATGACCGGGGAGCTGTTTTTT
CASSLAGVSAMTGELFF
>NA|TRBJ1-5|many|TRBV6-5
TGTGCCACCTCTCAAATTCGGGAACAGCCCCAGCATTTT
CATSQIREQPQHF
>TRBD2|TRBJ2-7|NA|TRBV28
TGTGCCAACAAGACCCTCCGGGGGGGAGACTACGAGCAGTACTTC
CANKTLRGGDYEQYF
>TRBD2|TRBJ2-1|NA|TRBV24-1
TGTGCCACTATGGCAGGGGGAGCGGGAGGGAGCTCCTACAATGAGCAGTTCTTC
CATMAGGAGGSSYNEQFF
>NA|TRBJ2-7|NA|TRBV5-5
TGTGCCAGCAGCCTCGGGACCTACGAGCAGTACTTC
CASSLGTYEQYF
>NA|TRBJ2-7|NA|TRBV5-1
TGCGCCAGCAGCTTAGCGGGACAGGTATCCTACGAGCAGTACTTC
CASSLAGQVSYEQYF
>TRBD1|TRBJ2-5|NA|TRBV7-3
TGTGCCAGCAGCAAGGGACAGGGGAAGGGACAAGAGACCCAGTACTTC
CASSKGQGKGQETQYF
>NA|TRBJ2-3|NA|TRBV19
TGTGCCAGTAGTATCAGAATAGTCGGGAGCACAGATACGCAGTATTTT
CASSIRIVGSTDTQYF
>NA|TRBJ2-3|NA|TRBV5-1
TGCGCCAGCAGAAGTGGCCCAGGGTTGTCAAACACAGATACGCAGTATTTT
CASRSGPGLSNTDTQYF
>TRBD1|TRBJ2-7|NA|TRBV6-1
TGTGCCAGCAGTGATAATTGGGACAGGACCTACGAGCAGTACTTC
CASSDNWDRTYEQYF
>TRBD2|TRBJ2-7|many|TRBV27
TGTGCCAGCAGTTTACTCTTGAAGCGCGGGAGCGAGCAGTACTTC
CASSLLLKRGSEQYF